This TCR beta chain was retrieved from a study of brain T cells in children with intractable seizures. Patients received at least one anti-epileptic drug before surgery. Repertoires were generated with immunoSEQ multiplex PCR, while TCRdb's copy carries only in-frame clones and drops some. The sample has approximately 60,000 clones, approximately 94% seen once; the top ten hold 0.3% to 0.4%. V lost 2 bases to trimming and J lost 0 bases, with 18 bases between them. The CDR3 is 17 amino acids. Germline CDR1 and CDR2: SGHNT and YYREEE (reference sequence). The material was peripheral blood, obtained at surgery. J is TRBJ2-7 and V is TRBV5-4; tentative D call: TRBD2 (5 bases). The TCR originated in a boy younger than two with focal cortical dysplasia and intractable seizures. DNA of the CDR3: TGTGCCAGCAGCTTATTCCCCTACCGGGATTACTCCTACGAGCAGTACTTC. Protein product: CASSLFPYRDYSYEQYF.